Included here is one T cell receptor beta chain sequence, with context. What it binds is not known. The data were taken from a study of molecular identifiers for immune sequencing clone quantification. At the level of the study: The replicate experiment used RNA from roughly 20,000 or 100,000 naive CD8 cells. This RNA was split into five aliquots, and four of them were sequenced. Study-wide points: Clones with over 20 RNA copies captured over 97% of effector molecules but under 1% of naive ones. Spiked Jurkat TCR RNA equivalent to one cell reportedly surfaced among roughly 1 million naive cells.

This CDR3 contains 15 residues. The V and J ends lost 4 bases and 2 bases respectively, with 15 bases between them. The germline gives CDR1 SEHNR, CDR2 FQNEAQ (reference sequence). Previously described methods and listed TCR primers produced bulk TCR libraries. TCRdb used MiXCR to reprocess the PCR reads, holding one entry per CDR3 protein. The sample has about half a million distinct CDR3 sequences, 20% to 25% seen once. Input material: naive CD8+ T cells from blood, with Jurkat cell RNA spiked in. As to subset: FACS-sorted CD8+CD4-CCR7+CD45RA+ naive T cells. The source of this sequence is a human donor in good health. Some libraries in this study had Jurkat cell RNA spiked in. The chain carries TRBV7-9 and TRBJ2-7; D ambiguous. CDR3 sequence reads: CASSSGAGYTYEQYF. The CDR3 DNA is TGTGCCAGCAGCTCCGGAGCCGGTTACACCTACGAGCAGTACTTC. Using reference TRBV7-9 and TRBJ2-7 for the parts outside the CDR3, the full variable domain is DTGVSQNPRHKITKRGQNVTFRCDPISEHNRLYWYRQTLGQGPEFLTYFQNEAQLEKSRLLSDRFSAERPKGSFSTLEIQRTEQGDSAMYLCASSSGAGYTYEQYFGPGTRLTVT.